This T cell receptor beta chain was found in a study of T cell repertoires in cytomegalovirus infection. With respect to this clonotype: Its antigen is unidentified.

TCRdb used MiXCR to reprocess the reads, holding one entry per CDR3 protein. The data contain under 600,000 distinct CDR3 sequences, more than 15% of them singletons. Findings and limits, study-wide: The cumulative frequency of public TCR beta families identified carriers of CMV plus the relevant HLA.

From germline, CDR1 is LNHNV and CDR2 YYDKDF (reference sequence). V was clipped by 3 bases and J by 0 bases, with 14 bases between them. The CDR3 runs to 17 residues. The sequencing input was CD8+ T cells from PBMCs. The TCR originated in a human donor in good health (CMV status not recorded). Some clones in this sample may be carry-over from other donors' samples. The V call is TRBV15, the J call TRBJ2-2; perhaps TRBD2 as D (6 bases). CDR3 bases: TGTGCCACCAGCAGCGCTTCCCGGGAGCCGAACACCGGGGAGCTGTTTTTT. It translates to CATSSASREPNTGELFF.